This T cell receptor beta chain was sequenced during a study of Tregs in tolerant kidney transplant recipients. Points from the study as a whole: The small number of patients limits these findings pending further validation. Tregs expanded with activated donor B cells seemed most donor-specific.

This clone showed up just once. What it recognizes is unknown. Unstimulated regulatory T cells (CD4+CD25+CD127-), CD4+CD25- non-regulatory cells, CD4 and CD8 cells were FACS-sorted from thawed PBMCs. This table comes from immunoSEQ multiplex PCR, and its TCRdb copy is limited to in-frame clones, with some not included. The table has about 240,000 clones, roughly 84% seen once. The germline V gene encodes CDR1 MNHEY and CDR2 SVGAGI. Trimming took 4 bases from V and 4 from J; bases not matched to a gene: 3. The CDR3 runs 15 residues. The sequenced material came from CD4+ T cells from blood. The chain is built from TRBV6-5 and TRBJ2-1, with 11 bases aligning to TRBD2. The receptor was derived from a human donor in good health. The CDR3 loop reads CASSWTSGLYNEQFF. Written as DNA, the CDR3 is TGTGCCAGCAGTTGGACTAGCGGGTTATACAATGAGCAGTTCTTC.